This T cell receptor beta chain was sequenced for a study of T cells expressing NK-cell markers. Study-wide results and limits: CD8+ T cells in over five donors included dominant NKG2C+ clonotypes at 1.0-7.0%.

Synthesis of TCR beta cDNA relied on 5'RACE template switching carrying UMIs. TCRdb re-analyzed the 5' RACE reads; it lists each CDR3 protein once, without DNA. The table lists approximately 150,000 distinct CDR3 sequences. A remark on this clonotype: Its antigen is unknown.

Sequencing used blood T cells: a sorted CD56 or NKG2C T cell subset, CD4+ or CD8+ T cells, or bulk PBMC T cells (not recorded which). The clonotype was recovered from a man younger than 30 in good health.

CDR3 residues: CSAWGEDPLRDTQYF. V usage is TRBV20-1 and J usage is TRBJ2-3; the D call of TRBD1 rests on TCRdb alone, since no DNA is present to check it. This CDR3 is built from 15 residues. The germline gives CDR1 DFQATT, CDR2 SNEGSKA (reference sequence).